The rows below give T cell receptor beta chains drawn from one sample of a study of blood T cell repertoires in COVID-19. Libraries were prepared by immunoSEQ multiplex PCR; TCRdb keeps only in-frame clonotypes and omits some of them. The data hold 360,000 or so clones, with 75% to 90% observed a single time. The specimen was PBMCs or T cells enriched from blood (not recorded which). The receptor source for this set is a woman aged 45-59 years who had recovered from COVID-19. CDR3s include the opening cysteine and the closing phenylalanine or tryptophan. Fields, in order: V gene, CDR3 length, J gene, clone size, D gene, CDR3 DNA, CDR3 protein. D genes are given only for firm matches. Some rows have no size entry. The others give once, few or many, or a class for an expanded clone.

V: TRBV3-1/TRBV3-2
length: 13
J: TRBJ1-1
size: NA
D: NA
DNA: TGTGCCAGCAGCCAGGGAGAGGACACTGAAGCTTTCTTT
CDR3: CASSQGEDTEAFF

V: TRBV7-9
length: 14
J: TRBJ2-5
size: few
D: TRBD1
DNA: TGTGCCAGCAGCCGGACAGGGGGTGCGGAGACCCAGTACTTC
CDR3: CASSRTGGAETQYF

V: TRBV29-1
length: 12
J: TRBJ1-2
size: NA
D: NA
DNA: TGCAGCGCCCCAGGAGGGACCTATGGCTACACCTTC
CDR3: CSAPGGTYGYTF

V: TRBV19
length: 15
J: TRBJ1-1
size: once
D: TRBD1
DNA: TGTGCCAGTAGTCCTCGACAGGGGGGGAACACTGAAGCTTTCTTT
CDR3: CASSPRQGGNTEAFF

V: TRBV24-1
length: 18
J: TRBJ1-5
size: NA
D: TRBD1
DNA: TGTGCCACCAGTGATTTCCGGGACAGGGGGCGCGGCAATCAGCCCCAGCATTTT
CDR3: CATSDFRDRGRGNQPQHF

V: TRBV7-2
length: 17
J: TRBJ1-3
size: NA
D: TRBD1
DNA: TGTGCCAGCAGCTTAGGACCCCACAGGGGCTCTGGAAACACCATATATTTT
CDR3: CASSLGPHRGSGNTIYF

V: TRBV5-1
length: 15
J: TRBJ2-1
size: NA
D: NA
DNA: TGCGCCAGCAGCTTGGGTCGGGTTCGGATCGATGAGCAGTTCTTC
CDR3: CASSLGRVRIDEQFF

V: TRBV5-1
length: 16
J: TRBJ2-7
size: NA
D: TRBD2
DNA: TGCGCCAGCAGCCAGGGGACTAGCGGGAACTCCTACGAGCAGTACTTC
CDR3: CASSQGTSGNSYEQYF

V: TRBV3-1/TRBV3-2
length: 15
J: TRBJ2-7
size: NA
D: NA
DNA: TGTGCCAGCAGCCCTTCCCGGTCCCTACCCTACGAGCAGTACTTC
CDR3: CASSPSRSLPYEQYF

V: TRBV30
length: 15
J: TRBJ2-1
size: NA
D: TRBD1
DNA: TGTGCCTGGAGTGCGGTCACCAGGGGGAACAATGAGCAGTTCTTC
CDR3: CAWSAVTRGNNEQFF

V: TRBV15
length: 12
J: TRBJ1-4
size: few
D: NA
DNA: TGTGCCACCACCAACAGGATTGAAAAACTGTTTTTT
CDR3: CATTNRIEKLFF

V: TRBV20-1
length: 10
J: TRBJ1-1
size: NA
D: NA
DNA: TGCAGTGCCCAGGACACTGAAGCTTTCTTT
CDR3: CSAQDTEAFF

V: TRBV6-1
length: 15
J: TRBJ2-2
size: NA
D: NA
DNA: TGTGCCAGCAGTGAAGTACAAGGGGCGCACGGGGAGCTGTTTTTT
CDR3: CASSEVQGAHGELFF

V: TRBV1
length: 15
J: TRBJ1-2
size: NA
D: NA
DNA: TGCACCAGCAGCCAAGTGGACAGGTCCAGCTATGGCTACACCTTC
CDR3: CTSSQVDRSSYGYTF

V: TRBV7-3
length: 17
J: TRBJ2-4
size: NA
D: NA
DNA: TGTGCCAGCAGCTTAGGAACCGGTGAGGGAACCAAAAACATTCAGTACTTC
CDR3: CASSLGTGEGTKNIQYF

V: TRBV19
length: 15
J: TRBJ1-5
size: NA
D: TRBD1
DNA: TGTGCCAGTAGTCCCGGACAGGGTATGAATCAGCCCCAGCATTTT
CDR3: CASSPGQGMNQPQHF

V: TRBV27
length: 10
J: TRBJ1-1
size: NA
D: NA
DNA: TGTGCCAGCAGCCTAGGCGGAGCTTTCTTT
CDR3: CASSLGGAFF

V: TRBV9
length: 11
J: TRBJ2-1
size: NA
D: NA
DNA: TGTGCCAGCGGGAGAGGCAATGAGCAGTTCTTC
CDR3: CASGRGNEQFF

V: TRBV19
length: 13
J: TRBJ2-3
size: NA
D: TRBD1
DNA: TGTGCCAGTAAATTCAGGGGGACAGATACGCAGTATTTT
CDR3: CASKFRGTDTQYF

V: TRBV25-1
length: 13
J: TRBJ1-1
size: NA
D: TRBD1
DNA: TGTGCCAGCAGTGACGGGGACAGGGTTGAAGCTTTCTTT
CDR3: CASSDGDRVEAFF

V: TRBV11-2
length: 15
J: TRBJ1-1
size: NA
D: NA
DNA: TGTGCCAGCAGCACGCTGAACAGGGTTAACACTGAAGCTTTCTTT
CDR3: CASSTLNRVNTEAFF

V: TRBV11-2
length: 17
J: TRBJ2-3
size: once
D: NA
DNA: TGTGCCAGCAGCTTAGCTATCGGGAGTTTGGGCACAGATACGCAGTATTTT
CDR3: CASSLAIGSLGTDTQYF

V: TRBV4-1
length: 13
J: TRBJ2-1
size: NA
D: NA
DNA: TGCGCCAGCAGTAGTGAGTCCTACAATGAGCAGTTCTTC
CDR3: CASSSESYNEQFF

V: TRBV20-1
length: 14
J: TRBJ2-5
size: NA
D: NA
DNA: TGCAGTGCTAGTTATCAGGGAATCCAAGAGACCCAGTACTTC
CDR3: CSASYQGIQETQYF

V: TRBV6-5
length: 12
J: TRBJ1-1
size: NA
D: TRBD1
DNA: TGTGCCAGCAGTACCGGGACAGGGTACGCTTTCTTT
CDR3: CASSTGTGYAFF

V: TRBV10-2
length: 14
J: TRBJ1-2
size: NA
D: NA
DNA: TGCGCCAGCAGTTCCTTACAGGTTTTAAAGGGCTACACCTTC
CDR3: CASSSLQVLKGYTF

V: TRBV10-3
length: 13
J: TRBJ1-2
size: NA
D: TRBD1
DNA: TGTGCCATCGCCGACGGGACAGGGTATGGCTACACCTTC
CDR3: CAIADGTGYGYTF

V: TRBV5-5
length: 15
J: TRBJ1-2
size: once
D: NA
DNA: TGTGCCAGCAGCCTCCCCGGGGGGCATAACTATGGCTACACCTTC
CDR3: CASSLPGGHNYGYTF

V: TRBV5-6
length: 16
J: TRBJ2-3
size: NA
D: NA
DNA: TGTGCCAGCAGCTTGAGCGTAGCGCCATCGGGAGATACGCAGTATTTT
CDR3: CASSLSVAPSGDTQYF

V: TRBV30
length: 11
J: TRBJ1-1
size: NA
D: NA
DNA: TGTGCCTGGAGTGTACTTCGGGAAGCTTTCTTT
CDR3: CAWSVLREAFF

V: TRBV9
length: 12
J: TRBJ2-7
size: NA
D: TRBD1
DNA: TGTGCCAGACGGGACAGCTCCTACGAGCAGTACTTC
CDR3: CARRDSSYEQYF

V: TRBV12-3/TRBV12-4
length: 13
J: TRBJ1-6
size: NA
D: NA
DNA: TGTGCCAGCGGCTGGACGGAGGACTCACCCCTCCACTTT
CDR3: CASGWTEDSPLHF

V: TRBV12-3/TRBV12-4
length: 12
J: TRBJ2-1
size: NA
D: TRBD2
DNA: TGTGCCGCCAAGCGGGACTCAGGTGAGCAGTTCTTC
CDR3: CAAKRDSGEQFF

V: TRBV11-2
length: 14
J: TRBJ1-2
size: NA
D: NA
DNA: TGTGCCAGCAGCTTAGGACGGGGGTCTGGGGGCTACACCTTC
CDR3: CASSLGRGSGGYTF

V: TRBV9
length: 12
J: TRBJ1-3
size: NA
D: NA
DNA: TGTGCCAGCAGCCCGCAGGGAAACACCATATATTTT
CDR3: CASSPQGNTIYF

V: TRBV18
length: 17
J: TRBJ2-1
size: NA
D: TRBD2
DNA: TGTGCCAGCTCACCACCGACTAGCGGGGGGAGATACAATGAGCAGTTCTTC
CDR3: CASSPPTSGGRYNEQFF

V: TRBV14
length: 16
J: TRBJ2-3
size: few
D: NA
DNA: TGTGCCAGCAGCCAGACCCGGCTAGCGCGGTACAATACGCAGTATTTT
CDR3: CASSQTRLARYNTQYF

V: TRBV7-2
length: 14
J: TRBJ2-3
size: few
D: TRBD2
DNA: TGTGCCAGCAGCTTTGCGGGGGGGACAGATACGCAGTATTTT
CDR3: CASSFAGGTDTQYF

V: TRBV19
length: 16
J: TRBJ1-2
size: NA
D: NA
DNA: TGTGCCAGTAGTATGGCTAATGGACAGCGAAACTATGGCTACACCTTC
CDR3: CASSMANGQRNYGYTF

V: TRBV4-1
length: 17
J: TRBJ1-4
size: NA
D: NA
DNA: TGCGCCAGCAGCCAAGATAAGGGAGCGTTTAATAATGAAAAACTGTTTTTT
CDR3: CASSQDKGAFNNEKLFF

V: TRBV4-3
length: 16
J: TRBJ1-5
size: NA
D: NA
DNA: TGCGCCAGCAGCCAAGAACTAGGGGGGGGCAATCAGCCCCAGCATTTT
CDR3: CASSQELGGGNQPQHF

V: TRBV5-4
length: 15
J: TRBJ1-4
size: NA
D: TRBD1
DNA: TGTGCCAGCAGCGCCGAAGAGGGGGCAGCTGAAAAACTGTTTTTT
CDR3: CASSAEEGAAEKLFF

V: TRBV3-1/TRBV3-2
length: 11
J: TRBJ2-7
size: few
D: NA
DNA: TGTGCCAGCAGCCTCTACGGGGAGCAGTACTTC
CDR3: CASSLYGEQYF

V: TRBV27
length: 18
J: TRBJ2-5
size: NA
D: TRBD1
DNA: TGTGCCAGCAGTTTAGTGGGACAGGGGGCGCCAGGTCAAGAGACCCAGTACTTC
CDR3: CASSLVGQGAPGQETQYF

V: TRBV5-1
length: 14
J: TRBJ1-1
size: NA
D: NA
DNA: TGCGCCAGCAGCTTGGAAGGCGGGGCGATTGAAGCTTTCTTT
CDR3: CASSLEGGAIEAFF

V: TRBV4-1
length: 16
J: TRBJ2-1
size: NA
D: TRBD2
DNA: TGCGCCAGCAGCCAAAGCGGGGGGCAGGGGATCGCCGAGCAGTTCTTC
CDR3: CASSQSGGQGIAEQFF

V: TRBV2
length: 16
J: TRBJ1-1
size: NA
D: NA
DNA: TGTGCCAGCAGTCCTGCCGGGACAAGAAGGAACACTGAAGCTTTCTTT
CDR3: CASSPAGTRRNTEAFF

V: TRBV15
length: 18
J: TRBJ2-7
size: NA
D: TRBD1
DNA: TGTGCCACCAGCAGAGATAATTTCCCCGGGACAGGGGACTACGAGCAGTACTTC
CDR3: CATSRDNFPGTGDYEQYF

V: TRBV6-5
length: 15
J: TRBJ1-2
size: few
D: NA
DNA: TGTGCCAGCAGTTACGCGGGGGATTCACCGAATGGCTACACCTTC
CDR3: CASSYAGDSPNGYTF

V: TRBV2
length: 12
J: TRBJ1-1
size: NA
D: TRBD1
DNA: TGTGCCCTAAAACAGGGGTTATCTGAAGCTTTCTTT
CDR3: CALKQGLSEAFF